Listed below are T cell receptor beta chains from one sample, sequenced in a study of identical twins. TCRdb ran MiXCR on the 5' RACE reads and lists one entry per CDR3 protein. Here the sample spans about 450,000 distinct CDR3 sequences, less than 20% being singletons. Sequencing was performed on naive T cells sorted from blood. The receptors shown here come from a man aged 45-60 years in good health. Both conserved end residues are trimmed from each CDR3. Each record gives: J gene, V gene, CDR3 protein.

j_call: TRBJ2-5
v_call: TRBV6-2/TRBV6-3
cdr3_aa: ASSTKTSGAQETQY

j_call: TRBJ1-1
v_call: TRBV6-6
cdr3_aa: ASSYVGALAF

j_call: TRBJ1-1
v_call: TRBV18
cdr3_aa: ASSVVQGGNTEAF

j_call: TRBJ1-1
v_call: TRBV11-2
cdr3_aa: ASSLVGPTGEGTEAF

j_call: TRBJ2-2
v_call: TRBV5-1
cdr3_aa: ASNLVGFSAGELF

j_call: TRBJ2-7
v_call: TRBV7-2
cdr3_aa: ASKKWTSDYEQY

j_call: TRBJ2-7
v_call: TRBV7-2
cdr3_aa: ASSRFPGQGGVEQY

j_call: TRBJ2-1
v_call: TRBV9
cdr3_aa: ASSVESEQF

j_call: TRBJ2-7
v_call: TRBV20-1
cdr3_aa: SFGRGGAYEQY

j_call: TRBJ2-1
v_call: TRBV2
cdr3_aa: ASSVRAGALYNEQF

j_call: TRBJ2-2
v_call: TRBV12-3/TRBV12-4
cdr3_aa: ASRGSGVYTGELF

j_call: TRBJ2-1
v_call: TRBV29-1
cdr3_aa: SGLSGRRYNEQF

j_call: TRBJ2-7
v_call: TRBV10-3
cdr3_aa: AISDKREIYEQY

j_call: TRBJ2-1
v_call: TRBV7-2
cdr3_aa: ASSPPGPNEQF

j_call: TRBJ1-2
v_call: TRBV29-1
cdr3_aa: SVGEGNNYGYT

j_call: TRBJ2-3
v_call: TRBV7-2
cdr3_aa: ASSATSGVGTDTQY

j_call: TRBJ2-1
v_call: TRBV6-1
cdr3_aa: ASSPGVGIDEQF

j_call: TRBJ2-7
v_call: TRBV28
cdr3_aa: ASGQGQGPYEQY

j_call: TRBJ2-7
v_call: TRBV5-1
cdr3_aa: ASSLAQGATTTKQY

j_call: TRBJ2-5
v_call: TRBV4-3
cdr3_aa: ASSQDLPGMGRETQY

j_call: TRBJ2-7
v_call: TRBV12-3/TRBV12-4
cdr3_aa: ASSLAQVPGRTYEQY

j_call: TRBJ2-7
v_call: TRBV6-6
cdr3_aa: ASRAGQGEQY

j_call: TRBJ2-7
v_call: TRBV7-2
cdr3_aa: ASSIRTGRSEQY

j_call: TRBJ2-2
v_call: TRBV24-1
cdr3_aa: ATSDPSSGRADTGELF

j_call: TRBJ1-5
v_call: TRBV30
cdr3_aa: AWSKGHRNQPQH

j_call: TRBJ2-7
v_call: TRBV20-1
cdr3_aa: SANRADLTYEQY

j_call: TRBJ2-1
v_call: TRBV12-3/TRBV12-4
cdr3_aa: ASSYKTSAYNEQF

j_call: TRBJ1-5
v_call: TRBV6-1
cdr3_aa: ASKTGGGQPQH

j_call: TRBJ2-4
v_call: TRBV29-1
cdr3_aa: SVEGGENIQY

j_call: TRBJ2-7
v_call: TRBV27
cdr3_aa: ASSSGQGNEQY

j_call: TRBJ2-5
v_call: TRBV4-3
cdr3_aa: ASSQEVYSWETQY

j_call: TRBJ2-7
v_call: TRBV15
cdr3_aa: ATSSGGFLAGVYYEQY

j_call: TRBJ2-5
v_call: TRBV6-5
cdr3_aa: ASSYSGTQETQY

j_call: TRBJ2-7
v_call: TRBV4-2
cdr3_aa: ASSQDMIPTGGSYEQY

j_call: TRBJ2-7
v_call: TRBV19
cdr3_aa: ASSNGLSSYEQY

j_call: TRBJ2-3
v_call: TRBV7-2
cdr3_aa: ASSVVGAGAGDTQY

j_call: TRBJ1-6
v_call: TRBV7-2
cdr3_aa: ASSLSDRSLSPLH

j_call: TRBJ2-7
v_call: TRBV27
cdr3_aa: ASSAGPVSSYEQY

j_call: TRBJ2-1
v_call: TRBV5-1
cdr3_aa: ASSLAPAGNNEQF

j_call: TRBJ1-6
v_call: TRBV20-1
cdr3_aa: SARDRGWDSPLH

j_call: TRBJ2-7
v_call: TRBV4-3
cdr3_aa: ASSQDLRAYEQY

j_call: TRBJ2-1
v_call: TRBV28
cdr3_aa: ASRAYTPYYNEQF

j_call: TRBJ2-2
v_call: TRBV20-1
cdr3_aa: SAPSLNKGVTGELF

j_call: TRBJ2-5
v_call: TRBV7-2
cdr3_aa: ASSSYEMTQY

j_call: TRBJ1-1
v_call: TRBV4-3
cdr3_aa: ASSPQRMAEAF

j_call: TRBJ2-2
v_call: TRBV24-1
cdr3_aa: ATSDFNSAQELF